Listed here are 21 T cell receptor beta chains from one sample, sequenced in a study of T-cell reconstitution after alpha-beta-depleted transplantation in children. Unique molecular identifiers were incorporated during preparation of the TCRbeta library. TCRdb passed the PCR reads through MiXCR, listing each CDR3 protein once. The sample shows about 980,000 distinct CDR3 sequences, about 30% of them seen only once. Sequencing was performed on PBMCs, mostly from graft donor cells, taken 360 days after TCRalphabeta/CD19-depleted stem cell transplant. The source is a boy under two years old who had a stem cell transplant for SCID, so the T cells may come from the graft donor.

This chain uses TRBV5-1 with TRBJ2-2; 10 bases match TRBD2. Germline V gene data show CDR1 as SGHRS and CDR2 as YFSETQ. J lost 2 bases, V lost 2 bases, and 3 bases had no gene match. The CDR3 spans 16 residues. The CDR3 reads CASSLLAGINTGELFF. In nucleotides, the CDR3 is TGCGCCAGCAGCTTACTAGCGGGGATTAACACCGGGGAGCTGTTTTTT.

The V call is TRBV28, the J call TRBJ2-5, with D perhaps TRBD1 (5 bases). Germline V gene data show CDR1 as MDHEN and CDR2 as SYDVKM. The CDR3 covers 15 residues. The ends were cut back, 2 bases at V and 1 base at J, with 11 bases in the middle. CDR3 amino acids: CASSLGYRIQETQYF. The CDR3 DNA reads as TGTGCCAGCAGTTTAGGCTACAGGATCCAAGAGACCCAGTACTTC.

J is TRBJ1-2 and V is TRBV29-1, with D possibly being TRBD1 (5 bases). The germline V gene has CDR1 SQVTM and CDR2 ANQGSEA. The CDR3 sequence is 13 residues long. V was clipped by 3 bases and J by 6 bases, with 14 bases between them. The CDR3 region is CSVDPGQGNGYTF. The CDR3 nucleotides read TGCAGCGTTGATCCGGGGCAGGGTAATGGCTACACCTTC.

The chain combines TRBV20-1 with TRBJ2-1; 11 bases line up with TRBD2. J gave up 2 bases and V 5 bases, and 5 bases lay outside the gene matches. The CDR3 has 15 residues. The germline V gene encodes CDR1 DFQATT and CDR2 SNEGSKA (reference sequence). The CDR3 is CSASSGGNTYNEQFF. The CDR3 DNA reads TGCAGTGCTTCTAGCGGGGGGAATACCTACAATGAGCAGTTCTTC.

This chain's CDR3 is CASSQEGARRGSDGYTF. CDR3 sequence (DNA): TGTGCCAGCAGCCAAGAAGGTGCCAGGAGGGGATCGGATGGCTACACCTTC. The V call is TRBV14, the J call TRBJ1-2, with D maybe TRBD1 (5 bases). The CDR3 is 17 residues long. Germline V gene data show CDR1 as SGHDN and CDR2 as FVKESK. With 0 bases removed from V and 6 bases from J, the gap between germline ends came to 20 bases.

The rearrangement links TRBV5-1 to TRBJ2-7, with TRBD1 identical over 9 bases. The V gene's germline CDR1 is SGHRS and CDR2 YFSETQ. CDR3 length equals 17 residues. The ends lost 1 base at V and 0 bases at J; junction bases unmatched: 8. CDR3 loop: CASSLYGGTGISYEQYF. DNA for the CDR3: TGCGCCAGCAGCTTGTATGGCGGGACAGGGATCTCCTACGAGCAGTACTTC.

The gene calls are TRBV24-1 and TRBJ2-2; D gene ambiguous. In germline, CDR1 is KGHDR, CDR2 SFDVKD. Trimming cost V 4 bases and J 6 bases, with 11 bases left between them. This CDR3 is built from 14 residues. CDR3 region: CATSEPARPGELFF. The CDR3 DNA is TGTGCCACCAGTGAACCAGCCAGGCCCGGGGAGCTGTTTTTT.

This clonotype was picked up a small number of times. J is TRBJ1-5 and V is TRBV6-1; no definite D call. Germline CDR1 is MNHNS and CDR2 is SASEGT. V lost 5 bases and J lost 1, with 12 bases in between. This CDR3 spans 15 amino acids. For the CDR3, the DNA is TGTGCCAGCAGTCGAATCCCTGGGAGCAATCAGCCCCAGCATTTT. This codes for CASSRIPGSNQPQHF.

This clonotype was recorded at least ten times. V and J are TRBV12-3 or TRBV12-4 and TRBJ2-2, with D possibly matching TRBD2 (5 bases). The V gene lost 6 bases and the J gene lost 4 bases, with 12 bases spanning the gap. There are 14 residues in the CDR3. The CDR3: CASSLYRGTGELFF. CDR3 in DNA: TGTGCCAGCAGCCTCTACCGGGGCACCGGGGAGCTGTTTTTT.

This clonotype was found a few times. This sequence joins TRBV5-1 and TRBJ2-1; D might be TRBD1 or TRBD2, each matching 6 bases. Trimming stripped 1 base from V and 6 bases from J, with 14 bases between. The CDR3 is 15 residues long. The V gene's germline CDR1 is SGHRS and CDR2 YFSETQ. CDR3 bases: TGCGCCAGCAGCTTGTTAAGGGGGGCAGGCAATGAGCAGTTCTTC. As protein: CASSLLRGAGNEQFF.

In its sample, this clonotype was seen a few times. V and J are TRBV6-5 and TRBJ1-1; 7 positions agree with TRBD1. Losses at the gene ends were 0 bases for V and 4 bases for J; bases not matched to a gene: 5. Germline V gene data show CDR1 as MNHEY and CDR2 as SVGAGI. This CDR3 is 15 amino acids long. The CDR3 loop is CASSYSTGHGTEAFF. In DNA form, the CDR3 reads TGTGCCAGCAGTTACTCGACAGGGCACGGCACTGAAGCTTTCTTT.

The genes are TRBV7-8 and TRBJ1-2, with unresolved D. This CDR3 comprises 13 residues. Germline CDR1 SGHVS, CDR2 FQNEAQ. V was pared by 9 bases and J by 8 bases, with 19 bases between. The CDR3 spells CASVVATGFGYTF. CDR3 DNA: TGTGCCAGTGTCGTAGCGACCGGTTTCGGCTACACCTTC. The full variable domain, rest sourced from reference TRBV7-8 and TRBJ1-2, is GAGVSQSPRYKVAKRGQDVALRCDPISGHVSLFWYQQALGQGPEFLTYFQNEAQLDKSGLPSDRFFAERPEGSVSTLKIQRTQQEDSAVYLCASVVATGFGYTFGSGTRLTVV.

This clonotype has a count of ten or more. The chain carries TRBV10-3 and TRBJ2-1; TRBD2 is a possible D gene (6 bases). The CDR3 extends over 14 amino acids. V lost 4 bases and J lost 10, with 17 bases in between. Per germline, CDR1 ENHRY and CDR2 SYGVKD. In DNA form, the CDR3 reads TGTGCCATCAGTGCTGGGACTGCAAAGGCCGAGCAGTTCTTC. Protein sequence: CAISAGTAKAEQFF.

The rearrangement links TRBV4-2 to TRBJ2-1, with TRBD2 matching 12 bases. V shed 0 bases and J 3 bases; nucleotides not matched to a gene: 9. Germline CDR1 is LGHNA and CDR2 is YNFKEQ. The CDR3 has 19 amino acids. The CDR3 sequence is CASSQEEGLAGGRYNEQFF. The CDR3 nucleotides are TGTGCCAGCAGCCAAGAAGAGGGTCTAGCGGGGGGGCGCTACAATGAGCAGTTCTTC.

This clonotype was observed a handful of times. The chain couples TRBV12-3 or TRBV12-4 to TRBJ2-3; maybe TRBD1 (5 bases). This CDR3 is built from 16 residues. V lost 2 bases and J 1 base, leaving 13 bases between the germline ends. Here the CDR3 reads CASSLMTAPGTDTQYF. The CDR3 bases are TGTGCCAGCAGTTTAATGACAGCGCCCGGCACAGATACGCAGTATTTT.

The genes are TRBV12-3 or TRBV12-4 and TRBJ2-3, with D hard to call. The CDR3 runs 14 residues. The V gene lost 3 bases and the J gene lost 0 bases, with 7 bases spanning the gap. The CDR3 sequence: CASSFPKSTDTQYF. The CDR3 DNA sequence: TGTGCCAGCAGTTTCCCCAAAAGCACAGATACGCAGTATTTT.

The J gene is TRBJ2-5, the V gene TRBV11-2, with 9 nucleotides matching TRBD1. The CDR3 extends over 17 amino acids. V shed 5 bases and J 2 bases; nucleotides not matched to a gene: 12. Germline V gene data show CDR1 as SGHAT and CDR2 as FQNNGV. The CDR3 protein is CASSKRPGQGFQETQYF. The CDR3 DNA follows: TGTGCCAGCAGCAAACGTCCGGGACAGGGCTTTCAAGAGACCCAGTACTTC. Full variable domain (outside the CDR3, taken from reference TRBV11-2 and TRBJ2-5): EAGVAQSPRYKIIEKRQSVAFWCNPISGHATLYWYQQILGQGPKLLIQFQNNGVVDDSQLPKDRFSAERLKGVDSTLKIQPAKLEDSAVYLCASSKRPGQGFQETQYFGPGTRLLVL.

Comment on this clonotype: A read error may explain this, as a much larger clone is one base away. The V gene is TRBV6-1, the J gene TRBJ2-4; 7 bases line up with TRBD1. The CDR3 spans 14 residues. CDR1 and CDR2 (germline): MNHNS, SASEGT. Trimming removed 7 bases from V and 6 bases from J; junction bases left unmatched: 9. CDR3 sequence reads: CASTQPGQPNIQYF. The CDR3 nucleotides are TGTGCCAGCACCCAGCCGGGACAGCCAAACATTCAGTACTTC.

The V call is TRBV20-1, the J call TRBJ1-2; 8 bases line up with TRBD1. This CDR3 has 19 amino acids. J was trimmed by 0 bases and V by 0 bases; bases with no gene match: 15. Per germline, CDR1 DFQATT and CDR2 SNEGSKA (reference sequence). The chain's CDR3 is CSARDLISARTGTNYGYTF. CDR3 in DNA: TGCAGTGCTAGAGATCTGATCTCCGCCAGGACAGGGACTAACTATGGCTACACCTTC.

The rearrangement uses TRBV10-3 and TRBJ1-4, with a tentative D call TRBD1 (5 bases). The CDR3 runs 15 residues. CDR1 and CDR2 from the germline V gene are ENHRY and SYGVKD. Trimming removed 5 bases at V and 8 bases at J, with 18 bases between. The CDR3: CAISSTGQLGEKLFF. The CDR3 DNA reads TGTGCCATCAGTTCAACGGGGCAACTGGGCGAAAAACTGTTTTTT.

The gene calls are TRBV9 and TRBJ2-1, with D possibly called TRBD1 or TRBD2 (5 bases each). Trimming took off 4 bases at V and 6 bases at J, with 17 bases between the two ends. CDR1 and CDR2 (germline): SGDLS, YYNGEE. This CDR3 is 15 amino acids long. CDR3 nucleotides: TGTGCCAGCAGCACTAAAACCGGGACCTTCAATGAGCAGTTCTTC. It translates to CASSTKTGTFNEQFF.